The rows below give T cell receptor beta chains drawn from one sample of a study of Tregs in tolerant kidney transplant recipients. Assay used: immunoSEQ multiplex PCR; TCRdb lists only in-frame clones, some missing. In the table there are 80,000 or so clones, around nine tenths of which are singletons. The sample here was CD4+ T cells from blood (PBMCs), taken 24 months after the transplant. These receptor sequences come from a human patient who received a combined kidney and bone marrow transplant. Part of the T cell pool may stem from the graft donor. Both conserved end residues are part of each CDR3. D genes are given only for firm matches. Size is stated for part of the rows, as once, few or many counts, or as a class when the clone is expanded.

clone size: NA; J gene: TRBJ2-2; V gene: TRBV7-3; D gene: TRBD2; CDR3 DNA: TGTGCCAGCAGCCATAGCGGGGGGGCCTCCGGGGAGCTGTTTTTT; CDR3 protein: CASSHSGGASGELFF
clone size: NA; J gene: TRBJ2-3; V gene: TRBV10-3; D gene: TRBD2; CDR3 DNA: TGTGCCATCAGTGACGGACTAGAAAGCACAGATACGCAGTATTTT; CDR3 protein: CAISDGLESTDTQYF
clone size: NA; J gene: TRBJ2-2; V gene: TRBV7-3; D gene: NA; CDR3 DNA: TGTGCCAGCAGCTTTAGAGGCACCGGGGAGCTGTTTTTT; CDR3 protein: CASSFRGTGELFF
clone size: NA; J gene: TRBJ1-1; V gene: TRBV7-2; D gene: NA; CDR3 DNA: TGTGCCAGCAGCCCCCGCCCCGTAACAGGTGTAACTGAAGCTTTCTTT; CDR3 protein: CASSPRPVTGVTEAFF
clone size: NA; J gene: TRBJ1-6; V gene: TRBV5-1; D gene: TRBD1; CDR3 DNA: TGCGCCAGCAGCAGAGGGACAGGGGCTAATTCCCCCCTCCACTTT; CDR3 protein: CASSRGTGANSPLHF
clone size: NA; J gene: TRBJ2-7; V gene: TRBV6-5; D gene: NA; CDR3 DNA: TGTGCCAGCAGTCGAGCATCTAGCTCCTACGAGCAGTACTTC; CDR3 protein: CASSRASSSYEQYF
clone size: few; J gene: TRBJ2-1; V gene: TRBV5-4; D gene: NA; CDR3 DNA: TGTGCCAGCAGCTTGGACGGTGGGAGTATTGAGCAGTTCTTC; CDR3 protein: CASSLDGGSIEQFF
clone size: NA; J gene: TRBJ1-2; V gene: TRBV11-2; D gene: NA; CDR3 DNA: TGTGCCAGCAGCTTTAATTTTGAGACAGTAAGCTATGGCTACACCTTC; CDR3 protein: CASSFNFETVSYGYTF
clone size: NA; J gene: TRBJ1-2; V gene: TRBV19; D gene: NA; CDR3 DNA: TGTGCCAGTAGTATGAGGCAAGTCTATGGCTACACCTTC; CDR3 protein: CASSMRQVYGYTF
clone size: NA; J gene: TRBJ2-1; V gene: TRBV6-5; D gene: NA; CDR3 DNA: TGTGCCAGCAGGGAGAGCGGCAACAATGAGCAGTTCTTC; CDR3 protein: CASRESGNNEQFF
clone size: NA; J gene: TRBJ2-5; V gene: TRBV11-2; D gene: TRBD2; CDR3 DNA: TGTGCCAGCAGCTCACTAGCGGGAGGAGGTCGGGAGACCCAGTACTTC; CDR3 protein: CASSSLAGGGRETQYF
clone size: NA; J gene: TRBJ1-1; V gene: TRBV13; D gene: TRBD1; CDR3 DNA: TGTGCCAGCAGCTTGGGGTACAGGGGGAACACTGAAGCTTTCTTT; CDR3 protein: CASSLGYRGNTEAFF
clone size: NA; J gene: TRBJ2-5; V gene: TRBV11-3; D gene: NA; CDR3 DNA: TGTGCCAGCAGCTTAACTCATACGGAGACCCAGTACTTC; CDR3 protein: CASSLTHTETQYF
clone size: NA; J gene: TRBJ2-7; V gene: TRBV5-6; D gene: NA; CDR3 DNA: TGTGCCAGCAGCCCTCTAGGGGCAAACTACGAGCAGTACTTC; CDR3 protein: CASSPLGANYEQYF
clone size: NA; J gene: TRBJ2-7; V gene: TRBV7-6; D gene: NA; CDR3 DNA: TGTGCCAGCAGTAGGAATGGGCCCTACGAGCAGTACTTC; CDR3 protein: CASSRNGPYEQYF
clone size: NA; J gene: TRBJ2-7; V gene: TRBV18; D gene: NA; CDR3 DNA: TGTGCCAGCTCACCAATCCAGGGCACTACCTACGAGCAGTACTTC; CDR3 protein: CASSPIQGTTYEQYF
clone size: NA; J gene: TRBJ2-1; V gene: TRBV10-3; D gene: NA; CDR3 DNA: TGTGCCATCAGTGAGTCGATCGGCAGCGACTACAATGAGCAGTTCTTC; CDR3 protein: CAISESIGSDYNEQFF
clone size: few; J gene: TRBJ1-1; V gene: TRBV14; D gene: NA; CDR3 DNA: TGTGCCAGCAGCCGGAGAGTTGGGAACACTGAAGCTTTCTTT; CDR3 protein: CASSRRVGNTEAFF
clone size: NA; J gene: TRBJ2-7; V gene: TRBV7-2; D gene: TRBD1; CDR3 DNA: TGTGCCAGCAGCTACCGGACAGGGAATGAGCAGTACTTC; CDR3 protein: CASSYRTGNEQYF
clone size: NA; J gene: TRBJ2-1; V gene: TRBV25-1; D gene: NA; CDR3 DNA: TGTGCCAGCACCGATTATAGCGTTTCCTACAATGAGCAGTTCTTC; CDR3 protein: CASTDYSVSYNEQFF
clone size: NA; J gene: TRBJ2-2; V gene: TRBV5-4; D gene: NA; CDR3 DNA: TGTGCCAGCAGCTTCATCAGGGTAGGGGACACCGGGGAGCTGTTTTTT; CDR3 protein: CASSFIRVGDTGELFF
clone size: NA; J gene: TRBJ2-3; V gene: TRBV29-1; D gene: NA; CDR3 DNA: TGCAGCGTTGGCGGGCCACACACAGATACGCAGTATTTT; CDR3 protein: CSVGGPHTDTQYF
clone size: NA; J gene: TRBJ2-5; V gene: TRBV11-1; D gene: NA; CDR3 DNA: TGTGCCAGCAGCCCAGGTTACAGGGTTGATGGCCAAGAGACCCAGTACTTC; CDR3 protein: CASSPGYRVDGQETQYF
clone size: NA; J gene: TRBJ2-2; V gene: TRBV7-3; D gene: TRBD1; CDR3 DNA: TGTGCCAGCAGCTTAGGGACAGGGTACACCGGGGAGCTGTTTTTT; CDR3 protein: CASSLGTGYTGELFF
clone size: NA; J gene: TRBJ1-6; V gene: TRBV5-6; D gene: TRBD1; CDR3 DNA: TGTGCCAGCAGCTTGGGGGGACAGACAAATTCACCCCTCCACTTT; CDR3 protein: CASSLGGQTNSPLHF
clone size: NA; J gene: TRBJ2-7; V gene: TRBV6-6; D gene: NA; CDR3 DNA: TGTGCCAGCAGTCGCTCAGAGGTCAGCGAGCAGTACTTC; CDR3 protein: CASSRSEVSEQYF